This T cell receptor (beta chain) appears in the sequencing data of a study of T cell repertoires in cytomegalovirus infection. Using its own MiXCR run on the reads, TCRdb lists one record per CDR3 protein. Altogether around 450,000 distinct CDR3 sequences are present, 11% being singletons, with the ten largest covering roughly a tenth. This clonotype was seen repeatedly, ten times or more. V shed 3 bases, J shed 3 bases, and the junction held 6 bases outside the gene matches. The CDR3 contains 16 residues. Per germline, CDR1 ENHRY and CDR2 SYGVKD. The source is a human donor in good health (CMV status not recorded). Some clones in this sample may be carry-over from other donors' samples. The specimen was PBMCs. V gene TRBV10-3 combines with J gene TRBJ2-1; TRBD2 agrees at 9 bases. CDR3 sequence: CAISEKREAYYNEQFF. The DNA for the CDR3 is TGTGCCATCAGTGAAAAGCGGGAGGCCTACTACAATGAGCAGTTCTTC.